The clone carrying this TCR beta chain appeared many times. The antigen is unknown. This sample is drawn from a study of CD8 T cells in ankylosing spondylitis. CDR3 length: 16 residues. Trimming stripped 5 bases from V and 4 bases from J, with 19 bases between. Germline V gives CDR1 SGHTA, CDR2 FQGTGA. General study results and limits: A CD8+ phenotype characterized the disease-linked clones, which were relatively rare in peripheral blood. Blood from ankylosing spondylitis patients appeared to carry a characteristic eight-variant TCR beta motif. Clones tied to disease were said to be significantly enriched in matched ankylosing spondylitis synovial fluid.

It was by quantitative 5'-RACE with molecular barcodes that TCR beta libraries were made. TCRdb reprocessed the 5' RACE reads with MiXCR, giving one entry per CDR3 protein. The sample carries some 240,000 distinct CDR3 sequences, just under 7.5% recorded once. The sequenced sample was blood, either unsorted or a sorted T cell fraction (not recorded which). The receptor was isolated from a male donor with ankylosing spondylitis. The chain uses TRBV7-3 and TRBJ2-3; either TRBD1 or TRBD2 may supply D (5 bases each). CDR3 DNA: TGTGCCAGCAGCCCGTCCGGGGCTAATTTTCCAGATACGCAGTATTTT. As protein: CASSPSGANFPDTQYF. Drawing the rest from reference TRBV7-3 and TRBJ2-3, the complete variable domain is GAGVSQTPSNKVTEKGKYVELRCDPISGHTALYWYRQSLGQGPEFLIYFQGTGAADDSGLPNDRFFAVRPEGSVSTLKIQRTERGDSAVYLCASSPSGANFPDTQYFGPGTRLTVL.